The T cell receptor (beta chain) under discussion was sequenced for a study of cytomegalovirus exposure and HLA in healthy donors. The overall study: Counted in an early data release were about 85 million unique TCRs from HLA-typed donors.

For this clone: What it recognizes is unknown.

The CDR3 sequence is 14 residues long. The V gene's germline CDR1 is SQVTM and CDR2 ANQGSEA. V was pared by 5 bases and J by 5 bases, with 9 bases of the junction left unmatched. Findings and caveats of the study: 87-base-pair reads could not separate some V segments, including TRBV6-2 and TRBV6-3.

Both 60 Vbeta primers and 13 Jbeta primers went into the PCR. Sequencing was performed with immunoSEQ multiplex PCR; in TCRdb, only in-frame clones are kept and a portion is missing. This table holds around 160,000 clones, 68% found once. Sequences were obtained from PBMCs. V gene TRBV29-1 combines with J gene TRBJ1-1, with 9 bases lining up with TRBD1. This TCR came from a man aged 50-59 years in good health and CMV-seronegative. The DNA of the CDR3 is TGCAGCGTTTCACAGGGGGCGCGGTGGACTGAAGCTTTCTTT. Protein: CSVSQGARWTEAFF. The whole variable domain, remainder taken from reference TRBV29-1 and TRBJ1-1, is SAVISQKPSRDICQRGTSLTIQCQVDSQVTMMFWYRQQPGQSLTLIATANQGSEATYESGFVIDKFPISRPNLTFSTLTVSNMSPEDSSIYLCSVSQGARWTEAFFGQGTRLTVV.